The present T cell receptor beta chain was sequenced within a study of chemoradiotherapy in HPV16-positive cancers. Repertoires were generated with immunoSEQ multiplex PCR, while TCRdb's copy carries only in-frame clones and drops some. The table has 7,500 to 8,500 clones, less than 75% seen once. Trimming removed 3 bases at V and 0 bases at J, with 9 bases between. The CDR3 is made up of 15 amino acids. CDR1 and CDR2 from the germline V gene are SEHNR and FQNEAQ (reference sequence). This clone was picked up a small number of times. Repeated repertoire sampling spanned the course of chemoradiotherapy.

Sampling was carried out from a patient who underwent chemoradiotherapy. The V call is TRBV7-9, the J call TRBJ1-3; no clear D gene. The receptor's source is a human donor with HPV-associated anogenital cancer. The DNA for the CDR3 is TGTGCCAGCAGCTTTCAGACCGGCTCTGGAAACACCATATATTTT. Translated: CASSFQTGSGNTIYF. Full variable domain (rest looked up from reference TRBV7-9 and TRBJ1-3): DTGVSQNPRHKITKRGQNVTFRCDPISEHNRLYWYRQTLGQGPEFLTYFQNEAQLEKSRLLSDRFSAERPKGSFSTLEIQRTEQGDSAMYLCASSFQTGSGNTIYFGEGSWLTVV.